The 10 T cell receptor beta chains listed next were all sequenced from one sample in a study of human T cells and chemical hapten exposure. As for time point: pre-sensitization, week 0. Documented treatment: therapeutic diphenylcyclopropenone sensitization with weekly scalp DPC. MiXCR, applied by TCRdb to the RACE reads, yields one record per CDR3 protein. The sample lists about 53,000 distinct CDR3 sequences; 9.9% were seen once. The sample in question was whole blood, obtained in connection with sensitization to the hapten diphenylcyclopropenone (DPC). The receptor source for this set is a man aged 35 to 55 with alopecia areata. Some clones in this sample may be carry-over from other donors' samples.

The V call is TRBV7-2, the J call TRBJ2-1, with 11 bases lining up with TRBD2. Trimming at V came to 5 bases and at J to 2 bases, leaving 5 bases not matched to a gene. This CDR3 has 16 residues. Per the germline V gene, CDR1 is SGHTA and CDR2 is FQGNSA. CDR3 nucleotides: TGTGCCAGCAGCATGCTACTAGCGGGGGCCTACAATGAGCAGTTCTTC. Its translation: CASSMLLAGAYNEQFF.

Ten or more counts support this clonotype. This chain uses TRBV29-1 with TRBJ2-1, with TRBD2 matching over 10 bases. Germline-derived CDR1 and CDR2 are SQVTM and ANQGSEA. The CDR3 consists of 13 residues. With 7 bases clipped from V and 8 bases from J, the junction kept 8 bases outside the gene matches. CDR3 coding DNA: TGCAGCGCCAAACTAGCGGGACTCGATGAGCAGTTCTTC. It specifies CSAKLAGLDEQFF.

This clonotype was detected many times. The CDR3 nucleotides are TGCAGCGTTGAACGGACCAACAATGAGCAGTTCTTC. Translating gives CSVERTNNEQFF. The chain joins TRBV29-1 to TRBJ2-1; D remains unclear. CDR1 SQVTM and CDR2 ANQGSEA come from the germline V gene. This CDR3 contains 12 residues. V lost 2 bases and J lost 5, with 7 bases in between.

Ten or more counts support this clonotype. The rearrangement links TRBV19 to TRBJ2-1; D unclear. Germline V gene data show CDR1 as LNHDA and CDR2 as SQIVND (reference sequence). The CDR3 has 15 residues. The ends were cut back, 3 bases at V and 2 bases at J, with 11 bases in the middle. The DNA for the CDR3 is TGTGCCAGTAGTATGGTTGGGGTCACCTACAATGAGCAGTTCTTC. Its translation: CASSMVGVTYNEQFF.

This clonotype showed up many times. The chain couples TRBV7-9 to TRBJ2-5; possibly TRBD1 for D (5 bases). CDR3 length: 15 residues. V was pared by 3 bases and J by 7 bases, with 18 bases between. The germline gives CDR1 SEHNR, CDR2 FQNEAQ (reference sequence). CDR3 region: CASSFLAGPLGTQYF. As DNA, the CDR3 is TGTGCCAGCAGCTTCTTGGCAGGGCCGCTCGGGACCCAGTACTTC.

V gene TRBV10-3 combines with J gene TRBJ2-3; TRBD1 matches 8 bases. Germline CDR1 and CDR2: ENHRY and SYGVKD. The CDR3 is 14 amino acids. V shed 5 bases, J shed 3 bases, and the junction held 4 bases outside the gene matches. CDR3 sequence reads: CAISPGQGTDTQYF. For the CDR3, the DNA is TGTGCCATCAGTCCAGGACAGGGTACAGATACGCAGTATTTT.

This clonotype was recorded many times. The chain joins TRBV10-3 to TRBJ2-3; D unresolved. The CDR3 has 12 amino acids. CDR1 ENHRY and CDR2 SYGVKD come from the germline V gene. V was clipped by 8 bases and J by 5 bases, with 11 bases between them. The CDR3 bases are TGTGCCATCCCACTACTCCGAGATACGCAGTATTTT. Its protein is CAIPLLRDTQYF.

The chain employs TRBV20-1 and TRBJ1-5; the D is unclear. Trimming pared 6 bases from V and 1 base from J, leaving 7 bases between. This CDR3 contains 12 residues. Germline CDR1 is DFQATT and CDR2 is SNEGSKA (reference sequence). The CDR3 sequence: CSAGGSNQPQHF. CDR3 sequence (DNA): TGCAGTGCCGGCGGGAGCAATCAGCCCCAGCATTTT.

This clonotype came up a few times. This chain uses TRBV7-8 with TRBJ1-5; D ambiguous. The V and J ends lost 3 bases and 6 bases respectively, with 3 bases between them. The CDR3 loop spans 11 amino acids. Germline CDR1 reads SGHVS; CDR2 reads FQNEAQ. This CDR3 is CASSLSQPQHF. The CDR3 DNA reads TGTGCCAGCAGCTTGAGTCAGCCCCAGCATTTT. Supplemented by reference TRBV7-8 and TRBJ1-5, the full variable domain reads GAGVSQSPRYKVAKRGQDVALRCDPISGHVSLFWYQQALGQGPEFLTYFQNEAQLDKSGLPSDRFFAERPEGSVSTLKIQRTQQEDSAVYLCASSLSQPQHFGDGTRLSIL.

The gene calls are TRBV2 and TRBJ2-4, with 8 bases matching TRBD1. This CDR3 region has 15 residues. V lost 6 bases, J lost 4 bases, and 8 bases stayed unmatched. Germline CDR1 SNHLY, CDR2 FYNNEI. The CDR3 DNA reads TGTGCCAGCAGAGAGGACAGGGTTGGTAAAAACATTCAGTACTTC. Protein: CASREDRVGKNIQYF.